This record covers a single TCR beta chain. This clone was detected a few times. Its antigen is unknown. Base-call qualities are not available, and no considerably larger clone is one nucleotide away. Enrolling through a virtual design, the prospective study's participants ranged in age from roughly 18 to 89 years and lived across roughly 24 United States geographic areas. In the prospective study, cohorts were assigned on the basis of participant-reported clinical history obtained from a screening survey and a study questionnaire. Mobile phlebotomists in the prospective study collected whole blood, serum and a nasopharyngeal or oropharyngeal swab from every participant. Participants in the prospective study had the option to provide additional blood draws and questionnaires over an approximately two-month period. Blood samples from the prospective study were shipped frozen or at room temperature prior to DNA extraction.

TCRbeta CDR3 regions were amplified from genomic DNA by means of the immunoSEQ Assay, a bias-controlled multiplex PCR. The paper's processing steps were these. Nucleated cell counts per sample were estimated from amplification of reference gene primers within the assay. To quantify the absolute abundance of each unique TCRbeta CDR3 rearrangement, sequence reads were collapsed and filtered. Productive Simpson clonality was computed per sample as the square root of Simpson's diversity index over productive rearrangements. The immuneACCESS repertoire file appears here via TCRdb, limited to in-frame rearrangements. These files lack a portion of the clones; in checked studies, under half of the deficit traces to unresolved V genes, and the cause of the others is not known. That table is the source of V, J and clone size, and D and trimming were worked out from the DNA. This sample is represented by roughly 250,000 clones; around 90% of them were singletons. The leading ten clones occupy roughly 6% of the sample.

The entry originates in a study of blood T cell repertoires in COVID-19 (dated by TCRdb to the early 2020s). Concerning the study at large: Samples covering the acute and convalescent phases of COVID-19 were provided by collaborators in the United States, Italy and Spain. A de-identified subject ID, COVID-19 status, age in years and sex were almost always included in the sample metadata. The samples were drawn from the first 160 participants of the ongoing ImmuneRACE study and from over a thousand subjects provided by 6 global collaborators. Where available, HLA class I and class II types were taken from metadata supplied by the sample provider and were not determined by assay-based typing. The material from the prospective study consisted of cDNA or gDNA derived from T cells, B-cell-depleted T cells, or PBMCs. The repertoires were released in a freely available public database meant as a resource for research on the immune response to SARS-CoV-2. The dataset comprised deeply sampled blood TCRbeta repertoires from subjects exposed to, actively infected with, or recovered from COVID-19. Results the study describes overall, beyond this receptor: Clinical and demographic metadata were provided uncurated, with the amount varying by source and participant.

The germline V gene provides CDR1 SQVTM and CDR2 ANQGSEA. Trimming costs V 8 bases and J 5 bases, and their ends lie 18 bases apart. Measured from the cysteine to the phenylalanine, the CDR3 is 13 residues long. Only the CDR3 part of the read is kept: 39 bases, read in frame from the first base. The sequence links TRBV29-1 to TRBJ2-5; the D gene cannot be named for sure. This TCR was sampled from a woman under 40 with acute COVID-19. Sequences were obtained from PBMCs or T cells enriched from blood (not recorded which). The CDR3 region reads CSSALQARETQYF. The bases are TGCAGCTCGGCACTCCAGGCCCGGGAGACCCAGTACTTC.